Shown below are 12 T cell receptor beta chains from a single sample sequenced in a study of shared clonotypes between healthy human individuals. This table comes from immunoSEQ multiplex PCR, and its TCRdb copy is limited to in-frame clones, with some not included. The data contain millions of clones, about 92% of them seen just once; the ten biggest clones take up roughly 0.14%. Material: naive CD4+ T cells sorted from blood. Specified subset: CD45RA+ positively selected. These receptors all stem from a young man in good health.

Remarks on this clone: Other DNA sequences in this sample translate to the same CDR3. The V and J genes are TRBV28 and TRBJ2-5, with a weak D call TRBD2 (6 bases). With 3 bases removed from V and 2 bases from J, the gap between germline ends came to 10 bases. CDR1 and CDR2 (germline): MDHEN, SYDVKM. CDR3 length equals 14 residues. This CDR3 is CASSLGGIQETQYF. In DNA form, the CDR3 reads TGTGCCAGCAGTTTGGGCGGGATACAAGAGACCCAGTACTTC.

The rearrangement uses TRBV28 and TRBJ2-7, with 8 bases fitting TRBD1. This CDR3 spans 13 amino acids. V shed 3 bases, J shed 5 bases, and the junction held 3 bases outside the gene matches. The germline V gene encodes CDR1 MDHEN and CDR2 SYDVKM. The CDR3 loop is CASSLTGVDEQYF. The CDR3 DNA is TGTGCCAGCAGTTTGACAGGGGTGGACGAGCAGTACTTC.

This clone was detected once. The chain couples TRBV9 to TRBJ1-5, with D perhaps matching TRBD1 (6 bases). This CDR3 contains 14 residues. Germline loops: CDR1 SGDLS, CDR2 YYNGEE. Trimming left V 0 bases short and J 6 bases short, with 10 bases between. CDR3 residues: CASSVEEGGQPQHF. The DNA of the CDR3 is TGTGCCAGCAGCGTAGAGGAGGGGGGTCAGCCCCAGCATTTT.

The genes are TRBV6-5 and TRBJ2-7; 9 bases align to TRBD2. The CDR3 is 16 residues long. The germline gives CDR1 MNHEY, CDR2 SVGAGI. The V and J ends lost 0 bases and 4 bases, in that order; junction bases with no gene match: 7. CDR3 nucleotide sequence: TGTGCCAGCAGTTACTCGCATAGCGGGAGAGGGTACGAGCAGTACTTC. This translates into CASSYSHSGRGYEQYF.

The chain uses TRBV6-5 and TRBJ2-3, with D perhaps matching TRBD1 (5 bases). Germline V gene data show CDR1 as MNHEY and CDR2 as SVGAGI. Trimming took 8 bases from V and 0 from J, leaving 15 bases between them. This CDR3 region has 15 residues. The CDR3 spells CASSPPQGSTDTQYF. CDR3 in DNA: TGTGCCAGCTCCCCCCCCCAGGGAAGCACAGATACGCAGTATTTT.

This chain uses TRBV6-6 with TRBJ2-5; D unclear. CDR3 length: 13 residues. V was pared by 6 bases and J by 4 bases, with 12 bases between. From germline, CDR1 is MNHNY and CDR2 SVGAGI (reference sequence). The CDR3 loop is CASRKMVGETQYF. CDR3 nucleotides: TGTGCCAGCAGAAAAATGGTAGGAGAGACCCAGTACTTC.

V and J are TRBV2 and TRBJ2-1; TRBD2 matches 10 bases. This CDR3 is 16 amino acids long. Germline CDR1 SNHLY, CDR2 FYNNEI. The V segment lost 8 bases and the J segment 9 bases; nucleotides outside the gene matches: 16. CDR3 nucleotide sequence: TGTGCCAGCCGGGGAAGGGGGCTAGCGGGAGCGGTTGAGCAGTTCTTC. Translated: CASRGRGLAGAVEQFF.

The chain couples TRBV6-1 to TRBJ2-7; 10 positions match TRBD2. Germline CDR1 is MNHNS and CDR2 is SASEGT. The CDR3 is 14 residues long. The CDR3 DNA follows: TGTGGCACCCAGTTGTCTAGCGGGAGCTACGAGCAGTACTTC. It specifies CGTQLSSGSYEQYF.

In regard to this clone: This specimen includes other DNA sequences encoding the same CDR3. The chain joins TRBV5-1 to TRBJ2-7; 7 nucleotides line up with TRBD1. The CDR3 is 15 residues long. The germline V gene has CDR1 SGHRS and CDR2 YFSETQ. Unmatched junction bases numbered 5, after V lost 0 bases and J lost 2 bases. CDR3 bases: TGCGCCAGCAGCTTGGCATCAGGGGGTCCCTACGAGCAGTACTTC. This codes for CASSLASGGPYEQYF. Using reference TRBV5-1 and TRBJ2-7 for the parts outside the CDR3, the full variable domain is KAGVTQTPRYLIKTRGQQVTLSCSPISGHRSVSWYQQTPGQGLQFLFEYFSETQRNKGNFPGRFSGRQFSNSRSEMNVSTLELGDSALYLCASSLASGGPYEQYFGPGTRLTVT.

This clone was seen only a few times. The chain joins TRBV27 to TRBJ1-4; D is ambiguous. The germline V gene has CDR1 MNHEY and CDR2 SMNVEV (reference sequence). Trimming pared 5 bases from V and 13 bases from J, leaving 17 bases between. This CDR3 is built from 13 residues. The CDR3 loop is CASSANTHPRLFF. CDR3 nucleotide sequence: TGTGCCAGCAGTGCAAACACCCACCCCCGACTGTTTTTT.

Remarks on this clone: Other nucleotide sequences from this sample produce the same CDR3. J is TRBJ1-5 and V is TRBV18; perhaps TRBD1 as D (5 bases). The CDR3 consists of 15 residues. The ends were cut back, 3 bases at V and 1 base at J, with 10 bases in the middle. Germline V gene sequence: CDR1 KGHSH, CDR2 LQKENI. The CDR3 is CASSPDSLSNQPQHF. CDR3 in DNA: TGTGCCAGCTCACCCGACAGTCTAAGCAATCAGCCCCAGCATTTT.

The chain combines TRBV6-5 with TRBJ1-5; 8 nucleotides align to TRBD1. J was trimmed by 4 bases and V by 5 bases; bases with no gene match: 7. The CDR3 covers 15 residues. Per germline, CDR1 MNHEY and CDR2 SVGAGI. The CDR3 sequence: CASSGGTGFNQPQHF. In DNA, the CDR3 is TGTGCCAGCAGTGGGGGGACAGGCTTTAATCAGCCCCAGCATTTT.